The clone carrying this T cell receptor (beta chain) showed up just once. The antigen is not known. Treatment meaning: 15 Gy SBRT to primary tumor, nephrectomy 4 weeks later. This specimen comes from a study of radiation and T cells in renal cell carcinoma. General observations from the study: Compared with controls, irradiated tumors had more, larger dominant CDR3 motifs. In nephrectomy-only tumors, top 100 clonotypes averaged approximately 40%, versus 54% irradiated. Sampling covered only 0.75 to 1 g of each tumor.

The repertoire was sequenced with immunoSEQ multiplex PCR; TCRdb's copy has only in-frame clones and lacks some. The table includes 9,400 or so clones, roughly 55% detected once. This clonotype originated in a man aged 60 to 69 with renal cell carcinoma. The sample consisted of tumor tissue, taken from a patient whose treatment included radiotherapy and nephrectomy.

CDR3 sequence: CASSMETPNTGELFF. The CDR3 bases are TGTGCCAGTAGTATGGAGACACCAAACACCGGGGAGCTGTTTTTT. The V gene is TRBV19, the J gene TRBJ2-2; D ambiguous. CDR3 length: 15 residues. The germline V gene has CDR1 LNHDA and CDR2 SQIVND (reference sequence). V lost 3 bases and J 2 bases, leaving 10 bases between the germline ends.